This T cell receptor (beta chain) was retrieved from a study of blood T cell repertoires in COVID-19. The CDR3 has 14 residues. From germline, CDR1 is MDHEN and CDR2 SYDVKM. V was pared by 3 bases and J by 3 bases, with 8 bases between. The protocol was immunoSEQ multiplex PCR, while the TCRdb copy is restricted to in-frame clones and leaves out a portion. The sample consists of 70,000 to 100,000 clones, 88% of them appearing once. The chain recombines TRBV28 with TRBJ2-2, with D tentatively TRBD1 (5 bases). The receptor comes from a human donor in a cohort sampled during active COVID-19. Sample: peripheral blood. CDR3 nucleotide sequence: TGTGCCAGCAGTTTTCAGGGCGACACCGGGGAGCTGTTTTTT. Its protein product is CASSFQGDTGELFF.